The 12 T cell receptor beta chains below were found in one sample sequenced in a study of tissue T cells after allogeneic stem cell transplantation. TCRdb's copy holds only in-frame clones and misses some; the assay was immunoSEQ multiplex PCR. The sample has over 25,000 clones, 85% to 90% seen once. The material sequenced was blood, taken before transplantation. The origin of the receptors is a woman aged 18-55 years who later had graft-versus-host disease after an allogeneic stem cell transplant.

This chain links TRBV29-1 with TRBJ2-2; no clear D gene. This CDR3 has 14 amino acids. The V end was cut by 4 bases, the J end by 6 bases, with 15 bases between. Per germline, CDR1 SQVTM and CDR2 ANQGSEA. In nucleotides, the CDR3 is TGCAGCGTTGGTAGCATATCAGGACCCGGGGAGCTGTTTTTT. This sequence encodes CSVGSISGPGELFF.

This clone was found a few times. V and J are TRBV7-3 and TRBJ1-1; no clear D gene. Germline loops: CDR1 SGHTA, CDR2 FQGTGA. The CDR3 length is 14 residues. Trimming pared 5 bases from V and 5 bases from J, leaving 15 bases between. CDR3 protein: CASSPRAPGTEAFF. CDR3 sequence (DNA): TGTGCCAGCAGCCCACGGGCCCCGGGGACTGAAGCTTTCTTT.

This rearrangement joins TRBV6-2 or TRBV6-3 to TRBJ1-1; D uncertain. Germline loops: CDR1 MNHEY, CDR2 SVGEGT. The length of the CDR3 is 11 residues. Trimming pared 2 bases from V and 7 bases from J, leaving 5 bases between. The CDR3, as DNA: TGTGCCAGCAGTTACAGGCTTGAAGCTTTCTTT. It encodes CASSYRLEAFF.

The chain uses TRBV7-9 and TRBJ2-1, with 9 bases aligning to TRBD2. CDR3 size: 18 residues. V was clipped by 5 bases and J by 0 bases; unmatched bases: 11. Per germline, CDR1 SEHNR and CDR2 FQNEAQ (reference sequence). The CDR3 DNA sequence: TGTGCCAGCAGCCCACGAGCGGGGGGCCCCAGCTCCTACAATGAGCAGTTCTTC. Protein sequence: CASSPRAGGPSSYNEQFF.

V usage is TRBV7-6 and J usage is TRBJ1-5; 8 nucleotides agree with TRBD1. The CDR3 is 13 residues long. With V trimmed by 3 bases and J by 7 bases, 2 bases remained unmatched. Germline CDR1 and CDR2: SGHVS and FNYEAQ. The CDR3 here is CASSFRQGQPQHF. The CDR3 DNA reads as TGTGCCAGCAGCTTCAGACAGGGGCAGCCCCAGCATTTT.

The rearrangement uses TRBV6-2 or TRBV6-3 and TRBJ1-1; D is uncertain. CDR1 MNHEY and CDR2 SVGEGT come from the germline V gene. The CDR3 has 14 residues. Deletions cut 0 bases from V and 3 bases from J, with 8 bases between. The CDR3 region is CASSYSLSYTEAFF. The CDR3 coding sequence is TGTGCCAGCAGTTACTCGTTATCCTACACTGAAGCTTTCTTT.

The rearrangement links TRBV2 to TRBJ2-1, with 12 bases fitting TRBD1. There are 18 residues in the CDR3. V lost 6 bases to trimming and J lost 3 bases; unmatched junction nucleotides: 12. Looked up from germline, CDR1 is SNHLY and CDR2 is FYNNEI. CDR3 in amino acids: CASRTNMRDRGLYNEQFF. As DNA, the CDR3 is TGTGCCAGCAGGACCAACATGCGGGACAGGGGGCTCTACAATGAGCAGTTCTTC. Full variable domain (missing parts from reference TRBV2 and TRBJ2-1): EPEVTQTPSHQVTQMGQEVILRCVPISNHLYFYWYRQILGQKVEFLVSFYNNEISEKSEIFDDQFSVERPDGSNFTLKIRSTKLEDSAMYFCASRTNMRDRGLYNEQFFGPGTRLTVL.

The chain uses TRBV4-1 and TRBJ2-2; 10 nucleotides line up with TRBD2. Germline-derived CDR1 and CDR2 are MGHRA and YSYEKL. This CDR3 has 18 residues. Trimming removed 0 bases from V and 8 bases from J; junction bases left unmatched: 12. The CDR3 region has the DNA TGCGCCAGCAGCCAAGATCCCCTAGCGGGGGCCCTAATAGGGGAGCTGTTTTTT. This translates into CASSQDPLAGALIGELFF.

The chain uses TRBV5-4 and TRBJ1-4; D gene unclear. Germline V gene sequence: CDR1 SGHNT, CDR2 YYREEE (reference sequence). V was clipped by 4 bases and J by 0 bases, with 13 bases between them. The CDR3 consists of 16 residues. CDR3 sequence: CASSPTGSSTNEKLFF. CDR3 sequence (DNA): TGTGCCAGCAGCCCCACCGGGTCCTCAACTAATGAAAAACTGTTTTTT.

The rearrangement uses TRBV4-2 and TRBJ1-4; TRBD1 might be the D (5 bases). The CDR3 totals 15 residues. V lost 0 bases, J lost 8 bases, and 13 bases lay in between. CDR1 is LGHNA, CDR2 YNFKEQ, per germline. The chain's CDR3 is CASSQDEGALEKLFF. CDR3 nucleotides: TGTGCCAGCAGCCAAGATGAAGGGGCTTTGGAAAAACTGTTTTTT.

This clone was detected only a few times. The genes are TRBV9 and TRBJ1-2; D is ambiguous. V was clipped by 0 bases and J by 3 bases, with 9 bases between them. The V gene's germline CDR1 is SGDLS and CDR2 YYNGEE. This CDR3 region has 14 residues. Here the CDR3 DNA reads TGTGCCAGCAGCGTAGAATCAGGACACTATGGCTACACCTTC. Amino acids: CASSVESGHYGYTF. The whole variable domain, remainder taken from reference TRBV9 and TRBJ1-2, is DSGVTQTPKHLITATGQRVTLRCSPRSGDLSVYWYQQSLDQGLQFLIQYYNGEERAKGNILERFSAQQFPDLHSELNLSSLELGDSALYFCASSVESGHYGYTFGSGTRLTVV.

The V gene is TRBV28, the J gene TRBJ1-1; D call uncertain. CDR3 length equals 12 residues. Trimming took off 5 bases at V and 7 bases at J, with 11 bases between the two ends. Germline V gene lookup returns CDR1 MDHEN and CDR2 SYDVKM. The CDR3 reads CASSPRRFEAFF. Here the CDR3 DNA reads TGTGCCAGCAGTCCACGACGGTTTGAAGCTTTCTTT.